A single sample gave rise to the 27 T cell receptor beta chains below, sequenced in a study of blood T cell repertoires in COVID-19 (dated by TCRdb to the early 2020s). Library preparation used the immunoSEQ multiplex PCR assay. As stored in TCRdb, this immuneACCESS dataset retains in-frame rearrangements with V and J assigned. A fraction of the clones does not appear; measured against another copy, unresolved V genes explain less than half of the discrepancy, and the remainder lacks a known reason. The sample contains about 110,000 clones, just over 85% of them found a single time. The leading ten clones occupy over 2% of the sample. Sequencing used peripheral blood. Every receptor here comes from a human donor in a cohort sampled during active COVID-19.

This clone came up a few times. The V and J genes are TRBV4-2 and TRBJ2-3, with 9 bases matching TRBD2. Germline V gene lookup returns CDR1 LGHNA and CDR2 YNFKEQ. With 4 bases clipped from V and 5 bases from J, the junction kept 10 bases outside the gene matches. This CDR3 is built from 16 residues. The CDR3 spells CASSPQREAGVDTQYF. The CDR3 nucleotides read TGTGCCAGCAGCCCCCAGCGGGAGGCTGGTGTAGATACGCAGTATTTT.

The chain carries TRBV7-6 and TRBJ2-2; 11 positions agree with TRBD1. V gave up 5 bases and J gave up 7 bases; unmatched junction bases: 6. The CDR3 covers 15 residues. Germline values: CDR1 SGHVS, CDR2 FNYEAQ. Here the CDR3 DNA reads TGTGCCAGCAGCCCCGGGACAGGGGGGATCGGGGAGCTGTTTTTT. It is translated as CASSPGTGGIGELFF.

This clone was seen only a few times. The chain carries TRBV20-1 and TRBJ2-7; unclear D gene. CDR1 and CDR2 from the germline V gene are DFQATT and SNEGSKA (reference sequence). The CDR3 contains 14 residues. Trimming removed 3 bases from V and 2 bases from J, with 14 bases in between. The CDR3 sequence is CSASLSNPTYEQYF. CDR3 DNA sequence: TGCAGTGCTAGTCTGTCTAACCCGACCTACGAGCAGTACTTC.

The chain has TRBV30 and TRBJ2-5, with TRBD1 matching over 7 bases. Germline V lookup: CDR1 GTSNPN, CDR2 SVGIG (reference sequence). V shed 1 base, J shed 4 bases, and the junction held 3 bases outside the gene matches. The CDR3 has 13 amino acids. CDR3 amino acids: CAWSGSGGETQYF. DNA for the CDR3: TGTGCCTGGAGTGGGTCAGGGGGAGAGACCCAGTACTTC.

V is TRBV5-1 and J is TRBJ2-5; 11 nucleotides match TRBD1. CDR3 length: 16 residues. Trimming took 3 bases from V and 1 from J; bases not matched to a gene: 5. Germline CDR1 is SGHRS and CDR2 is YFSETQ. CDR3 sequence: CASSSGTGGPQETQYF. CDR3 DNA sequence: TGCGCCAGCAGCTCCGGGACAGGGGGTCCCCAAGAGACCCAGTACTTC.

V gene TRBV20-1 combines with J gene TRBJ2-5; D is perhaps TRBD2 (6 bases). V was cut by 4 bases and J by 5 bases, with 8 bases left in between. Per the germline V gene, CDR1 is DFQATT and CDR2 is SNEGSKA (reference sequence). The length of the CDR3 is 11 residues. The CDR3 here is CSAISGETQYF. The CDR3 DNA sequence: TGCAGTGCTATCAGCGGGGAGACCCAGTACTTC.

This chain uses TRBV5-6 with TRBJ1-5; D may be TRBD1 (6 bases). Germline CDR1 and CDR2: SGHDT and YYEEEE. The CDR3 covers 15 residues. The ends were cut back, 3 bases at V and 0 bases at J, with 10 bases in the middle. CDR3 region: CASSSTGYSNQPQHF. CDR3 DNA sequence: TGTGCCAGCAGCTCGACAGGTTATAGCAATCAGCCCCAGCATTTT.

The gene calls are TRBV7-2 and TRBJ1-1; the D gene is possibly TRBD1 (5 bases). There are 16 residues in the CDR3. Germline CDR1 and CDR2: SGHTA and FQGNSA. V shed 2 bases and J shed 1 base, with 14 bases lying between them. Here the CDR3 DNA reads TGTGCCAGCAGCTTAAGGGCTCAGGGTGGGAACACTGAAGCTTTCTTT. This translates into CASSLRAQGGNTEAFF.

J is TRBJ1-6 and V is TRBV14; 8 bases fit TRBD1. V trimming: 4 bases; J trimming: 6 bases; junction bases outside the gene matches: 5. The CDR3 totals 15 residues. Germline V gene lookup returns CDR1 SGHDN and CDR2 FVKESK. The CDR3 region has the DNA TGTGCCAGCAGCCTCCTCGACAGGGGTAATTCACCCCTCCACTTT. This codes for CASSLLDRGNSPLHF.

The CDR3: CATSRGDSLGGELFF. DNA for the CDR3: TGTGCCACCAGCAGAGGGGACAGTCTCGGCGGGGAGCTGTTTTTT. This sequence joins TRBV15 and TRBJ2-2; 7 bases match TRBD1. Losses at the gene ends were 1 base for V and 7 bases for J; bases not matched to a gene: 6. Germline CDR1 reads LNHNV; CDR2 reads YYDKDF (reference sequence). The CDR3 is 15 amino acids.

This rearrangement joins TRBV6-2 or TRBV6-3 to TRBJ2-7, with 7 nucleotides matching TRBD2. The length of the CDR3 is 14 residues. V was clipped by 4 bases and J by 3 bases; unmatched bases: 6. Germline loops: CDR1 MNHEY, CDR2 SVGEGT. CDR3: CASSSGTGGYEQYF. CDR3 in DNA: TGTGCCAGCAGTTCCGGGACGGGGGGCTACGAGCAGTACTTC.

DNA of the CDR3: TGTGCCAGCAGTGAAGACAGGAATACCTACAATGAGCAGTTCTTC. As protein: CASSEDRNTYNEQFF. This sequence joins TRBV6-1 and TRBJ2-1; D might be TRBD1 (5 bases). V was shortened by 1 base and J by 2 bases, with 9 bases between the two germline ends. This CDR3 comprises 15 residues. The germline CDR1 and CDR2 sequences are MNHNS and SASEGT.

The CDR3 nucleotides read TGCGCCAGCAGCCCCCAGGGACAGAACACAGATACGCAGTATTTT. This sequence encodes CASSPQGQNTDTQYF. This chain uses TRBV5-1 with TRBJ2-3, with TRBD1 identical over 7 bases. Germline CDR1 SGHRS, CDR2 YFSETQ. Losses at the gene ends were 4 bases for V and 2 bases for J; bases not matched to a gene: 7. This CDR3 has 15 amino acids.

The gene calls are TRBV19 and TRBJ2-7; 7 positions match TRBD2. V shed 6 bases, J shed 1 base, and the junction held 9 bases outside the gene matches. CDR1 and CDR2 (germline): LNHDA, SQIVND (reference sequence). This CDR3 contains 15 residues. Here the CDR3 reads CASSHFGGGSYEQYF. DNA for the CDR3: TGTGCCAGTAGCCATTTTGGGGGGGGGTCCTACGAGCAGTACTTC.

The chain has TRBV6-5 and TRBJ1-5, with D unresolved. The germline CDR1 and CDR2 sequences are MNHEY and SVGAGI. The CDR3 loop spans 12 amino acids. V was cut by 6 bases and J by 4 bases, with 7 bases left in between. The CDR3 nucleotides read TGTGCCAGCAGATCGGGAAATCAGCCCCAGCATTTT. Protein sequence: CASRSGNQPQHF.

The CDR3 loop reads CSVTNQETQYF. The CDR3 DNA reads TGCAGCGTGACTAACCAAGAGACCCAGTACTTC. The chain carries TRBV29-1 and TRBJ2-5; a possible D gene is TRBD2 (5 bases). The V gene lost 6 bases and the J gene lost 0 bases, with 5 bases spanning the gap. The germline V gene encodes CDR1 SQVTM and CDR2 ANQGSEA. This CDR3 has 11 amino acids.

V usage is TRBV20-1 and J usage is TRBJ1-6; tentative D call: TRBD1 (6 bases). Germline CDR1 reads DFQATT; CDR2 reads SNEGSKA (reference sequence). There are 14 residues in the CDR3. V gave up 3 bases and J gave up 7 bases, with 13 bases separating them. CDR3 protein: CSASLRGDNSPLHF. The DNA of the CDR3 is TGCAGTGCTAGTCTCAGGGGCGACAATTCACCCCTCCACTTT.

V is TRBV28 and J is TRBJ2-7; TRBD2 matches at 8 bases. V was clipped by 8 bases and J by 7 bases; unmatched bases: 13. Germline assignment: CDR1 MDHEN and CDR2 SYDVKM. CDR3 size: 14 residues. This CDR3 reads CASRGGTSKVEQYF. The CDR3 coding sequence is TGTGCCAGCCGAGGAGGGACTAGTAAGGTAGAGCAGTACTTC.

The chain employs TRBV9 and TRBJ1-6; a weak D match, TRBD1 (5 bases). The CDR3 spans 16 residues. Germline CDR1 is SGDLS and CDR2 is YYNGEE. V lost 4 bases and J 7 bases, leaving 18 bases between the germline ends. The CDR3 DNA follows: TGTGCCAGCAGCACCCTCTACGGGGGAGGAAATTCACCCCTCCACTTT. As protein: CASSTLYGGGNSPLHF. The full variable domain, completed using reference TRBV9 and TRBJ1-6, is DSGVTQTPKHLITATGQRVTLRCSPRSGDLSVYWYQQSLDQGLQFLIQYYNGEERAKGNILERFSAQQFPDLHSELNLSSLELGDSALYFCASSTLYGGGNSPLHFGNGTRLTVT.

The J gene is TRBJ1-1, the V gene TRBV7-3; the D is unclear. The CDR3 spans 15 residues. Trimming took 3 bases from V and 4 from J, leaving 15 bases between them. From germline, CDR1 is SGHTA and CDR2 FQGTGA. The CDR3 loop is CASSLMVAGGTEAFF. The CDR3 nucleotides read TGTGCCAGCAGCTTGATGGTTGCCGGCGGCACTGAAGCTTTCTTT.

This clone has a handful of counts. CDR3 protein: CATSRDNRGNEKLFF. CDR3 sequence (DNA): TGTGCCACCAGCAGAGATAACAGGGGGAATGAAAAACTGTTTTTT. The rearrangement joins TRBV15 to TRBJ1-4, with 8 bases aligning to TRBD1. CDR3 size: 15 residues. Per germline, CDR1 LNHNV and CDR2 YYDKDF (reference sequence). V trimming: 0 bases; J trimming: 5 bases; junction bases outside the gene matches: 2.

In this sample, this clone turned up once. The V call is TRBV18, the J call TRBJ2-5; 9 bases fit TRBD1. The CDR3 extends over 16 amino acids. Germline V lookup: CDR1 KGHSH, CDR2 LQKENI. V gave up 2 bases and J gave up 5 bases; unmatched junction bases: 9. As DNA, the CDR3 is TGTGCCAGCTCACCAGTGGGGACAGGGAACGGGGAGACCCAGTACTTC. Translated: CASSPVGTGNGETQYF.

The CDR3 region is CASSFSSGGETQYF. Written as DNA, the CDR3 is TGTGCCAGCAGCTTCTCTAGCGGGGGAGAGACCCAGTACTTC. This chain connects TRBV7-2 to TRBJ2-5; 10 bases agree with TRBD2. The junction had 2 bases not matched to a gene; V was cut back by 3 bases and J by 4 bases. This CDR3 region has 14 residues. Germline CDR1 and CDR2: SGHTA and FQGNSA. The full variable domain, its missing parts supplied by reference TRBV7-2 and TRBJ2-5, is GAGVSQSPSNKVTEKGKDVELRCDPISGHTALYWYRQSLGQGLEFLIYFQGNSAPDKSGLPSDRFSAERTGGSVSTLTIQRTQQEDSAVYLCASSFSSGGETQYFGPGTRLLVL.

This clone was recorded once. CDR3 loop: CAIGGNTEAFF. Here the CDR3 DNA reads TGTGCCATCGGAGGGAACACTGAAGCTTTCTTT. The V and J genes are TRBV6-6 and TRBJ1-1, with D unresolved. Germline V gene sequence: CDR1 MNHNY, CDR2 SVGAGI (reference sequence). This CDR3 is 11 amino acids long. V was clipped by 10 bases and J by 1 base, with 7 bases between them.

As concerns this clone: A junction boundary mismatches the germline segment, possibly from a read error. This chain connects TRBV4-1 to TRBJ2-7, with TRBD2 identical over 7 bases. This CDR3 has 16 amino acids. Germline V gene data show CDR1 as MGHRA and CDR2 as YSYEKL. As DNA, the CDR3 is TGCGCCCGCAGCCGGCCCGCTGGTAGCGGGTTGTACGAGCAGTACTTC. Translation: CARSRPAGSGLYEQYF.

This chain joins TRBV7-8 and TRBJ1-5; D remains unclear. This CDR3 has 14 amino acids. Trimming removed 5 bases from V and 2 bases from J, with 10 bases in between. Germline values: CDR1 SGHVS, CDR2 FQNEAQ. CDR3 bases: TGTGCCAGCAGCCCTGAGGGAGGCAATCAGCCCCAGCATTTT. Translating gives CASSPEGGNQPQHF.

This sequence joins TRBV11-2 and TRBJ1-1; no firm D call. V was clipped by 6 bases and J by 0 bases, with 14 bases between them. CDR1 is SGHAT, CDR2 FQNNGV, per germline. This CDR3 has 15 amino acids. CDR3 residues: CASRIIQSMNTEAFF. Written as DNA, the CDR3 is TGTGCCAGCAGGATAATACAGAGCATGAACACTGAAGCTTTCTTT.